This T cell receptor beta chain was sequenced during a study of CD4+ T cells in melanoma. Findings and caveats of the study: A reported correlation linked neoantigen-specific CD4+ T cells to CD8+, macrophage and B cell function. Neoantigen-specific CD4+ T cells in melanoma reportedly had diverse differentiation states.

About this clone itself: Antigen: not known.

The ends were cut back, 4 bases at V and 1 base at J, with 2 bases in the middle. Germline V gene data show CDR1 as SGHRS and CDR2 as YFSETQ. The CDR3 contains 11 residues. Clones were sequenced by immunoSEQ multiplex PCR, and TCRdb holds only the in-frame ones, with some missing. The sample has some 120,000 clones, about 90% seen once. The sample consisted of peripheral blood. This receptor was obtained from a human donor with melanoma. The chain is built from TRBV5-1 and TRBJ2-5; D is unclear. CDR3 in DNA: TGCGCCAGCAGCGGCCAAGAGACCCAGTACTTC. It encodes CASSGQETQYF.